This T cell receptor beta chain was sequenced during a study of cytomegalovirus exposure and HLA in healthy donors. PCR employed 60 Vbeta and 13 Jbeta primers. Clones were read by immunoSEQ multiplex PCR, and TCRdb kept only the in-frame ones, dropping some. The table has about 150,000 clones, around three quarters seen once. The CDR3 contains 16 residues. Germline V gene data show CDR1 as MNHNS and CDR2 as SASEGT. Whole-study results and caveats: Some TCR beta chains (around 160 of them) were listed as cytomegalovirus-associated. The productive fraction for most TCR beta V segments was about 87% or about 30% in an earlier analysis.

Concerning this clone itself: Antigen specificity is unknown. The junction shows a germline mismatch at one end, possibly a read error.

Sequenced material: PBMCs. The chain employs TRBV6-1 and TRBJ2-5, with 8 positions matching TRBD1. The TCR comes from a woman in her thirties or forties in good health and CMV-seronegative. CDR3 amino acids: CANSDGLGQGGETQYF. Here the CDR3 DNA reads TGTGCCAACAGTGATGGTCTTGGACAGGGTGGAGAGACCCAGTACTTC.